This T cell receptor (beta chain) is from a study of control samples from healthy donors and cancer patients. Generated by immunoSEQ multiplex PCR, the TCRdb table keeps only in-frame clones and is missing some. The sample carries just under 75,000 clones, roughly 87% recorded once. Germline CDR1 SGHNT, CDR2 YYREEE (reference sequence). CDR3 length: 17 residues. Germline trimming cut 0 bases from V and 5 bases from J; bases unmatched to any gene: 8. The V gene is TRBV5-4, the J gene TRBJ2-4; TRBD2 aligns across 10 bases. Sequencing used blood. This TCR was sampled from a woman between 50 and 59 years old in good health. CDR3 nucleotides: TGTGCCAGCAGCTTGGGTCCTAGCGGGAGAATCGAAAACATTCAGTACTTC. Its translation: CASSLGPSGRIENIQYF.